One sample yielded the 28 T cell receptor beta chains listed below, sequenced in a study of shared clonotypes between healthy human individuals. TCRdb keeps only in-frame clones here, not all; method: immunoSEQ multiplex PCR. The sample lists some 1,100,000 clones; 75% to 80% were seen once. Sequencing was done on a sample of memory CD4+ T cells from PBMCs. Subset reported: CD45RA-negative fraction. These receptors all come from a man aged 18-30 years in good health. Some clones in this sample may be carry-over from other donors' samples.

The chain employs TRBV11-3 and TRBJ2-7; D might be TRBD2 (6 bases). The CDR3 runs to 14 residues. The germline V gene has CDR1 SGHNT and CDR2 YENEEA. V lost 4 bases and J 5 bases, leaving 15 bases between the germline ends. The chain's CDR3 is CASSSGTRRDEQYF. In nucleotides, the CDR3 is TGTGCCAGCAGCTCCGGGACTCGTCGTGACGAGCAGTACTTC.

This CDR3 reads CASSVLDSPGSYEQYF. The CDR3 coding sequence is TGTGCCAGCAGCGTCTTGGACAGCCCAGGCTCCTACGAGCAGTACTTC. The V call is TRBV9, the J call TRBJ2-7, with a weak D call TRBD1 (6 bases). From germline, CDR1 is SGDLS and CDR2 YYNGEE. There are 16 residues in the CDR3. V was shortened by 2 bases and J by 0 bases, with 15 bases between the two germline ends.

The chain uses TRBV12-5 and TRBJ2-3; no definite D call. The CDR3 is made up of 11 amino acids. Between the trimmed V and J ends, which lost 8 bases and 7 bases, there was a span of 10 bases. Germline V gene data show CDR1 as LGHNT and CDR2 as FRNRAP. In DNA form, the CDR3 reads TGTGCTAGTCCCGAATCAAATACGCAGTATTTT. It yields the protein CASPESNTQYF.

Note on this clone: This CDR3 is also generated by other DNA sequences in the sample. This rearrangement joins TRBV18 to TRBJ1-1; D is unresolved. The length of the CDR3 is 15 residues. Germline V gene data show CDR1 as KGHSH and CDR2 as LQKENI. V gave up 2 bases and J gave up 0 bases, with 10 bases separating them. The CDR3 is CASSPSAGLNTEAFF. CDR3 DNA sequence: TGTGCCAGCTCACCATCGGCAGGCCTGAACACTGAAGCTTTCTTT.

This CDR3 is CASSGYSDTQYF. CDR3 in DNA: TGTGCCAGTAGTGGGTACTCGGATACGCAGTATTTT. The chain employs TRBV19 and TRBJ2-3; D is unresolved. From germline, CDR1 is LNHDA and CDR2 SQIVND (reference sequence). The CDR3 has 12 amino acids. V gave up 5 bases and J gave up 6 bases, with 9 bases separating them.

This rearrangement joins TRBV18 to TRBJ1-2, with D uncertain. Germline V lookup: CDR1 KGHSH, CDR2 LQKENI. The V end lost 2 bases, the J end lost 6 bases, and 10 bases lay between the germline ends. This CDR3 region has 13 residues. The CDR3 sequence: CASSPADDHGYTF. CDR3 nucleotide sequence: TGTGCCAGCTCACCAGCCGACGACCATGGCTACACCTTC.

The J gene is TRBJ2-7, the V gene TRBV15; D is uncertain. Per germline, CDR1 LNHNV and CDR2 YYDKDF (reference sequence). The V gene lost 0 bases and the J gene lost 3 bases, with 6 bases spanning the gap. This CDR3 is 13 amino acids long. CDR3 in amino acids: CATSRDQVYEQYF. The CDR3, as DNA: TGTGCCACCAGCAGAGATCAGGTCTACGAGCAGTACTTC.

This clone was recorded a few times. The V call is TRBV4-2, the J call TRBJ2-3; 9 bases map to TRBD1. Germline trimming cut 0 bases from V and 4 bases from J; bases unmatched to any gene: 5. The CDR3 sequence is 16 residues long. The germline gives CDR1 LGHNA, CDR2 YNFKEQ. CDR3 loop: CASSQDWDRDADTQYF. As DNA, the CDR3 is TGTGCCAGCAGCCAAGATTGGGACAGGGATGCAGATACGCAGTATTTT.

The chain links TRBV2 to TRBJ2-1, with D uncertain. Trimming cost V 4 bases and J 10 bases, with 14 bases left between them. This CDR3 is built from 13 residues. Germline V CDR1 and CDR2: SNHLY, FYNNEI. Here the CDR3 reads CASSGEGAGEQFF. The CDR3 DNA follows: TGTGCCAGCAGTGGGGAAGGAGCCGGGGAGCAGTTCTTC.

DNA of the CDR3: TGTGCCAGCAGCTCTAGCGCCCGCTCCTACGAGCAGTACTTC. It yields the protein CASSSSARSYEQYF. This sequence joins TRBV7-2 and TRBJ2-7; D perhaps matches TRBD2 (6 bases). The germline gives CDR1 SGHTA, CDR2 FQGNSA. The CDR3 has 14 amino acids. V dropped 4 bases and J dropped 0 bases, with 10 bases sitting between them. The full variable domain, rest sourced from reference TRBV7-2 and TRBJ2-7, is GAGVSQSPSNKVTEKGKDVELRCDPISGHTALYWYRQSLGQGLEFLIYFQGNSAPDKSGLPSDRFSAERTGGSVSTLTIQRTQQEDSAVYLCASSSSARSYEQYFGPGTRLTVT.

The rearrangement links TRBV19 to TRBJ1-5, with TRBD1 matching over 9 bases. Per germline, CDR1 LNHDA and CDR2 SQIVND (reference sequence). J lost 3 bases, V lost 6 bases, and 15 bases had no gene match. The CDR3 runs to 18 residues. The CDR3 sequence is CASSYKGTGMVYNQPQHF. The CDR3 coding sequence is TGTGCCAGTAGCTACAAAGGGACAGGGATGGTCTACAATCAGCCCCAGCATTTT.

This chain joins TRBV11-2 and TRBJ2-2, with D perhaps TRBD1 or TRBD2 (6 bases each). Trimming removed 3 bases at V and 5 bases at J, with 13 bases between. The germline V gene has CDR1 SGHAT and CDR2 FQNNGV. This CDR3 has 15 residues. CDR3 coding DNA: TGTGCCAGCAGCTTTAACGGGGGCAGGACCGGGGAGCTGTTTTTT. This gives the protein CASSFNGGRTGELFF.

The gene calls are TRBV2 and TRBJ2-1, with 12 bases lining up with TRBD2. CDR3 size: 19 residues. V was pared by 4 bases and J by 1 base, with 11 bases of the junction left unmatched. The germline CDR1 and CDR2 sequences are SNHLY and FYNNEI. For the CDR3, the DNA is TGTGCCAGCAGTGGGGTGACTAGCGGGAGTAGGTGGTCCTACAATGAGCAGTTCTTC. It is translated as CASSGVTSGSRWSYNEQFF.

The chain is built from TRBV18 and TRBJ1-2, with D tentatively TRBD1 (6 bases). Germline CDR1 and CDR2: KGHSH and LQKENI. The CDR3 has 13 residues. Trimming shortened V by 4 bases and J by 4 bases, and 10 bases separated the two germline ends. This CDR3 is CASSQDRIYGYTF. The CDR3 DNA follows: TGTGCCAGCTCACAAGACAGGATCTATGGCTACACCTTC. Full variable domain (remainder filled in from reference TRBV18 and TRBJ1-2): NAGVMQNPRHLVRRRGQEARLRCSPMKGHSHVYWYRQLPEEGLKFMVYLQKENIIDESGMPKERFSAEFPKEGPSILRIQQVVRGDSAAYFCASSQDRIYGYTFGSGTRLTVV.

The chain recombines TRBV7-6 with TRBJ2-5; D remains ambiguous. The CDR3 contains 12 residues. Germline V lookup: CDR1 SGHVS, CDR2 FNYEAQ. Trimming cost V 5 bases and J 5 bases, with 9 bases left between them. CDR3: CASSGVWETQYF. The CDR3 nucleotides are TGTGCCAGCAGCGGGGTGTGGGAGACCCAGTACTTC.

This sequence joins TRBV6-1 and TRBJ2-5; 7 positions match TRBD1. V was pared by 3 bases and J by 1 base, with 5 bases of the junction left unmatched. The CDR3 covers 15 residues. Germline V CDR1 and CDR2: MNHNS, SASEGT. The CDR3: CASSDPTGAQETQYF. The DNA of the CDR3 is TGTGCCAGCAGTGACCCTACAGGGGCCCAAGAGACCCAGTACTTC.

The chain employs TRBV5-1 and TRBJ2-1, with D tentatively TRBD1 or TRBD2 (5 bases each). The V gene lost 4 bases and the J gene lost 4 bases, with 15 bases spanning the gap. Germline lookup yields CDR1 SGHRS and CDR2 YFSETQ. The CDR3 length is 15 residues. The CDR3 loop is CASSEGPNQYNEQFF. For the CDR3, the DNA is TGCGCCAGCAGCGAGGGACCAAACCAGTACAATGAGCAGTTCTTC. Variable domain in full (rest from reference TRBV5-1 and TRBJ2-1): KAGVTQTPRYLIKTRGQQVTLSCSPISGHRSVSWYQQTPGQGLQFLFEYFSETQRNKGNFPGRFSGRQFSNSRSEMNVSTLELGDSALYLCASSEGPNQYNEQFFGPGTRLTVL.

CDR3 region: CASSKTGTGGDTGELFF. The CDR3 region has the DNA TGCGCCAGCAGCAAAACCGGGACAGGGGGCGACACCGGGGAGCTGTTTTTT. The gene calls are TRBV5-1 and TRBJ2-2; TRBD1 matches 12 bases. This CDR3 has 17 residues. V trimming: 4 bases; J trimming: 3 bases; junction bases outside the gene matches: 7. Germline CDR1 is SGHRS and CDR2 is YFSETQ.

This rearrangement joins TRBV7-9 to TRBJ1-4, with no clear D. V lost 5 bases and J 0 bases, leaving 7 bases between the germline ends. From germline, CDR1 is SEHNR and CDR2 FQNEAQ (reference sequence). The CDR3 is 14 residues long. For the CDR3, the DNA is TGTGCCAGCAGCAGAGGGACAACTAATGAAAAACTGTTTTTT. Translating it yields CASSRGTTNEKLFF.

V and J are TRBV7-9 and TRBJ2-2; D might be TRBD1 (6 bases). Trimming pared 5 bases from V and 1 base from J, leaving 11 bases between. There are 15 residues in the CDR3. The V gene's germline CDR1 is SEHNR and CDR2 FQNEAQ (reference sequence). CDR3 sequence: CASSQDSLNTGELFF. CDR3 DNA: TGTGCCAGCAGCCAGGACAGCCTGAACACCGGGGAGCTGTTTTTT.

This rearrangement joins TRBV5-1 to TRBJ2-5, with D unclear. The germline V gene has CDR1 SGHRS and CDR2 YFSETQ. The CDR3 is 13 amino acids. Trimming removed 7 bases at V and 5 bases at J, with 15 bases between. In DNA form, the CDR3 reads TGCGCCAGCCGCGTTAGTGCCCCGGAGACCCAGTACTTC. It codes for CASRVSAPETQYF.

The gene calls are TRBV29-1 and TRBJ2-7, with D possibly TRBD1 on 6 matching bases. Germline-derived CDR1 and CDR2 are SQVTM and ANQGSEA. The length of the CDR3 is 12 residues. V was shortened by 7 bases and J by 5 bases, with 15 bases between the two germline ends. The CDR3 reads CSGYDRPNEQYF. CDR3 DNA: TGCAGCGGCTACGACAGGCCGAACGAGCAGTACTTC.

The chain employs TRBV11-2 and TRBJ2-1; 7 bases are shared with TRBD2. This CDR3 region has 14 residues. Germline values: CDR1 SGHAT, CDR2 FQNNGV. V dropped 3 bases and J dropped 4; count of bases not matched to a gene: 3. The CDR3 reads CASSFRDYYNEQFF. The CDR3 DNA follows: TGTGCCAGCAGCTTCCGGGACTATTACAATGAGCAGTTCTTC. The whole variable domain, filled in from reference TRBV11-2 and TRBJ2-1, reads EAGVAQSPRYKIIEKRQSVAFWCNPISGHATLYWYQQILGQGPKLLIQFQNNGVVDDSQLPKDRFSAERLKGVDSTLKIQPAKLEDSAVYLCASSFRDYYNEQFFGPGTRLTVL.

The chain's CDR3 is CASSGLSNTDTQYF. The CDR3, as DNA: TGTGCCAGCAGTGGACTATCGAACACAGATACGCAGTATTTT. The V call is TRBV2, the J call TRBJ2-3, with a tentative D call TRBD2 (5 bases). There are 14 residues in the CDR3. The germline V gene encodes CDR1 SNHLY and CDR2 FYNNEI. The V gene lost 4 bases and the J gene lost 2 bases, with 10 bases spanning the gap.

This chain uses TRBV7-3 with TRBJ2-3, with 10 positions matching TRBD1. J gave up 5 bases and V 2 bases, and 10 bases lay outside the gene matches. This CDR3 is built from 17 residues. Germline lookup yields CDR1 SGHTA and CDR2 FQGTGA. The CDR3 here is CASSLGPGTGVGDTQYF. DNA of the CDR3: TGTGCCAGCAGCTTAGGACCCGGGACAGGGGTAGGAGATACGCAGTATTTT.

This clone came up a few times. The chain employs TRBV10-3 and TRBJ2-1; D perhaps matches TRBD2 (5 bases). Trimming took off 5 bases at V and 5 bases at J, with 13 bases between the two ends. From germline, CDR1 is ENHRY and CDR2 SYGVKD. This CDR3 comprises 14 residues. DNA for the CDR3: TGTGCCATCAGTAACCGGGGAGACGACAATGAGCAGTTCTTC. Translation gives CAISNRGDDNEQFF.

The chain joins TRBV10-1 to TRBJ2-7; D is unclear. Per germline, CDR1 WNHNN and CDR2 SYGVQD (reference sequence). The CDR3 runs 13 residues. The ends were cut back, 2 bases at V and 1 base at J, with 6 bases in the middle. DNA for the CDR3: TGCGCCAGCAGTGAGGCCGATTCCTACGAGCAGTACTTC. Amino acids: CASSEADSYEQYF.

The table lists this clone with a few counts. The V gene is TRBV7-9, the J gene TRBJ1-3, with D possibly TRBD1 on 6 matching bases. CDR1 is SEHNR, CDR2 FQNEAQ, per germline (reference sequence). The CDR3 length is 14 residues. The V end was cut by 5 bases, the J end by 4 bases, with 12 bases between. CDR3 loop: CASSRGQFGNTIYF. CDR3 in DNA: TGTGCCAGCAGCCGCGGACAGTTCGGAAACACCATATATTTT.